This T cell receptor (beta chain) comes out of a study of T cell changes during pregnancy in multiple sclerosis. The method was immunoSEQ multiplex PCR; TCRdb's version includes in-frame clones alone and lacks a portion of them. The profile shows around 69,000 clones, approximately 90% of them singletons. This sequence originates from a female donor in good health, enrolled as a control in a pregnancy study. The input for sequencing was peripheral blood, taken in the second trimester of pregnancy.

Here the CDR3 DNA reads TGTGCCAGCAGCTCATTACCGGGAGATCTTTACGAGCAGTACTTC. Encoded protein: CASSSLPGDLYEQYF. This sequence joins TRBV5-6 and TRBJ2-7; D might be TRBD2 (6 bases). Between the trimmed V and J ends, which lost 3 bases and 4 bases, there was a span of 17 bases. There are 15 residues in the CDR3. Germline CDR1 reads SGHDT; CDR2 reads YYEEEE.